What follows are 15 T cell receptor beta chains derived from one specimen sequenced in a study of T cells in Graves' hyperthyroidism and ophthalmopathy. TCR beta CDR3 sequences were amplified from RNA transcripts. With the HTBI primer set, the TCR CDR3 went through a first round of RT-PCR. TCRdb reprocessed the multiplex PCR reads via MiXCR and lists one record per CDR3 protein. The sample lists hundreds of thousands of distinct CDR3 sequences; around 24% were seen once. The sequenced material came from blood. The receptors here all came from a woman between 40 and 50 years old with Graves' ophthalmopathy.

This chain joins TRBV10-3 and TRBJ2-5, with 13 bases identical to TRBD2. Germline trimming cut 6 bases from V and 9 bases from J; bases unmatched to any gene: 4. Germline loops: CDR1 ENHRY, CDR2 SYGVKD. The CDR3 extends over 13 amino acids. The CDR3 here is CAIRGLAGPAQYF. Here the CDR3 DNA reads TGTGCCATCAGGGGACTAGCGGGACCGGCCCAGTACTTC.

The chain recombines TRBV20-1 with TRBJ2-7, with D maybe TRBD2 (5 bases). The CDR3 covers 15 residues. Germline values: CDR1 DFQATT, CDR2 SNEGSKA (reference sequence). The V and J ends lost 5 bases and 1 base respectively, with 18 bases between them. CDR3 loop: CSAYHPLDSSYEQYF. For the CDR3, the DNA is TGCAGTGCTTATCACCCCCTGGACTCATCCTACGAGCAGTACTTC.

This clonotype appeared many times. The chain joins TRBV12-3 or TRBV12-4 to TRBJ2-2; D gene unclear. This CDR3 contains 13 residues. The V end lost 4 bases, the J end lost 4 bases, and 7 bases lay between the germline ends. CDR3 DNA: TGTGCCAGCAGTTCCCGGGCCACCGGGGAGCTGTTTTTT. Residues: CASSSRATGELFF.

This clonotype was counted at least ten times. The V call is TRBV6-5, the J call TRBJ2-6, with 9 bases identical to TRBD1. V shed 6 bases and J 1 base; nucleotides not matched to a gene: 4. Germline V gives CDR1 MNHEY, CDR2 SVGAGI. This CDR3 contains 16 residues. The CDR3 is CASSRDRASGANVLTF. The CDR3 nucleotides read TGTGCCAGCAGCCGGGACAGGGCTTCTGGGGCCAACGTCCTGACTTTC.

Here the CDR3 reads CASSWTDRAYEQYF. The CDR3 region has the DNA TGCGCCAGCAGCTGGACCGACAGGGCCTACGAGCAGTACTTC. The genes are TRBV5-1 and TRBJ2-7; TRBD1 agrees at 7 bases. V trimming: 3 bases; J trimming: 2 bases; junction bases outside the gene matches: 5. This CDR3 contains 14 residues. Per the germline V gene, CDR1 is SGHRS and CDR2 is YFSETQ.

The CDR3 nucleotides read TGCGCCAGCAGCTTGAACAGGAACTTCGGAGAGACCCAGTACTTC. It encodes CASSLNRNFGETQYF. The chain links TRBV5-1 to TRBJ2-5; possibly TRBD1 for D (5 bases). The CDR3 is made up of 15 amino acids. Germline V gives CDR1 SGHRS, CDR2 YFSETQ. Between the trimmed V and J ends, which lost 1 base and 4 bases, there was a span of 14 bases.

This clonotype has at least ten counts. The chain employs TRBV30 and TRBJ1-1, with 8 nucleotides matching TRBD1. Germline V CDR1 and CDR2: GTSNPN, SVGIG (reference sequence). V dropped 5 bases and J dropped 4; count of bases not matched to a gene: 6. The CDR3 has 13 residues. The CDR3 DNA sequence: TGTGCCTGGGAAAAACAGGGGGGCACTGAAGCTTTCTTT. It translates to CAWEKQGGTEAFF.

This clonotype was picked up many times. The rearrangement links TRBV14 to TRBJ2-5; D gene unclear. V lost 0 bases and J 2 bases, leaving 10 bases between the germline ends. This CDR3 has 15 amino acids. From germline, CDR1 is SGHDN and CDR2 FVKESK. The DNA for the CDR3 is TGTGCCAGCAGCCAAGATAACAGCAGACAAGAGACCCAGTACTTC. As protein: CASSQDNSRQETQYF.

The chain couples TRBV27 to TRBJ1-5; no firm D call. Germline lookup yields CDR1 MNHEY and CDR2 SMNVEV (reference sequence). The V gene lost 0 bases and the J gene lost 4 bases, with 10 bases spanning the gap. The CDR3 length is 15 residues. This chain's CDR3 is CASSLSRRLNQPQHF. The DNA of the CDR3 is TGTGCCAGCAGTTTATCGCGCCGCTTAAATCAGCCCCAGCATTTT.

This clonotype was seen at least ten times. The chain links TRBV9 to TRBJ2-7, with a weak D call TRBD1 (5 bases). CDR3 length: 13 residues. V lost 3 bases and J lost 3, with 10 bases in between. CDR1 and CDR2 from the germline V gene are SGDLS and YYNGEE. The CDR3 coding sequence is TGTGCCAGCAGCGCAGGACACTACTACGAGCAGTACTTC. Its translation is CASSAGHYYEQYF.

This clonotype has at least ten counts. V usage is TRBV11-3 and J usage is TRBJ2-7, with D uncertain. The germline V and J ends were trimmed by 1 base and 9 bases, with 13 bases remaining between them. CDR1 and CDR2 from the germline V gene are SGHNT and YENEEA. CDR3 length: 13 residues. The CDR3 DNA reads as TGTGCCAGCAGCTTAGTTGTAGGCGGAGTGCAGTACTTC. Encoded protein: CASSLVVGGVQYF.

The rearrangement uses TRBV7-2 and TRBJ1-1, with a weak D call TRBD1 (6 bases). The CDR3 runs to 11 residues. CDR1 and CDR2 from the germline V gene are SGHTA and FQGNSA. The germline V and J ends were trimmed by 5 bases and 7 bases, with 8 bases remaining between them. CDR3 bases: TGTGCCAGCAGCCCAGGGGTTGAAGCTTTCTTT. Encoded protein: CASSPGVEAFF.

Turning to this clonotype: This could be a read error, since a much larger clone is one nucleotide away. The gene calls are TRBV5-1 and TRBJ1-5; TRBD1 might be the D (6 bases). This CDR3 has 14 amino acids. With 4 bases removed from V and 5 bases from J, the gap between germline ends came to 13 bases. CDR1 and CDR2 from the germline V gene are SGHRS and YFSETQ. DNA of the CDR3: TGCGCCAGCAGCCGGGGCGGGGGCGATCAGCCCCAGCATTTT. Translated, it gives CASSRGGGDQPQHF.

Many counts were recorded for this clonotype. The gene calls are TRBV19 and TRBJ1-2; D is unclear. Germline CDR1 LNHDA, CDR2 SQIVND (reference sequence). V was pared by 9 bases and J by 2 bases, with 16 bases between. The CDR3 is made up of 14 amino acids. The CDR3 sequence is CASGRGRTNYGYTF. In nucleotides, the CDR3 is TGTGCCAGCGGGAGAGGACGGACGAACTATGGCTACACCTTC.

The CDR3 nucleotides are TGCAGTGTCCGGAGGGCCTACGAGCAGTTCTTC. The encoded protein is CSVRRAYEQFF. The V gene is TRBV20-1, the J gene TRBJ2-7; TRBD2 is a possible D gene (6 bases). The J call may not be correct, given that the DNA end is closer to TRBJ2-1. Germline CDR1 DFQATT, CDR2 SNEGSKA (reference sequence). The CDR3 has 11 residues.